This T cell receptor (beta chain) was identified in a study of identical twins. This CDR3 region has 18 residues. V lost 1 base and J lost 4, with 23 bases in between. Germline V gene sequence: CDR1 SGHVS, CDR2 FQNEAQ. Unique molecular identifiers were present on cDNA, and template switching added a universal primer site. TCRdb analysed the 5' RACE reads with MiXCR anew, one entry per CDR3 protein. The sample carries roughly 720,000 distinct CDR3 sequences, about 20% recorded once. The same sample was also used in a study of T cells expressing NK-cell markers.

This receptor was taken from a woman in her late teens or twenties in good health. The sequencing input was PBMCs. The chain couples TRBV7-8 to TRBJ2-7; D gene unclear. The CDR3 nucleotides are TGTGCCAGCAGCTTAGATTTTGATCTCCTCGACCTTGGGTACGAGCAGTACTTC. It specifies CASSLDFDLLDLGYEQYF.